The rows below give T cell receptor beta chains drawn from one sample of a study of blood T cell repertoires in COVID-19. TCRdb keeps only in-frame clones here, not all; method: immunoSEQ multiplex PCR. The sample yields about 170,000 clones, about 86% seen once. The sequencing sample was made of peripheral blood. These receptors were collected from a woman older than 75 in a cohort sampled during active or convalescent COVID-19. Each CDR3 is given with its conserved first and last residue. Each record gives: D gene, clone size, V gene, J gene, CDR3 DNA, CDR3 protein. D genes are given only for firm matches. Some rows mark clone size as missing; the rest say once, few, many or name a class of expanded clone.

NA,NA,TRBV11-3,TRBJ1-4,TGTGCCAGCCAGGACAGTACTAATGAAAAACTGTTTTTT,CASQDSTNEKLFF
TRBD1,NA,TRBV30,TRBJ1-2,TGTGCCTGCACGACAGGGGGCGAGTATGGCTACACCTTC,CACTTGGEYGYTF
TRBD1,NA,TRBV6-5,TRBJ1-6,TGTGCCAGCACCGAAAACAGGGGTTCACCCCTCCACTTT,CASTENRGSPLHF
TRBD2,NA,TRBV7-9,TRBJ2-1,TGTGCCAGCAGCTGGGGACTAGCTGTCGATGAGCAGTTCTTC,CASSWGLAVDEQFF
NA,few,TRBV28,TRBJ2-5,TGTGCCAGCAGTTTAGTGCCGGGGACCCAGTACTTC,CASSLVPGTQYF
NA,NA,TRBV6-1,TRBJ2-3,TGTGCCAGCAGTGAATCATCGACAGGCACAGATACGCAGTATTTT,CASSESSTGTDTQYF
NA,NA,TRBV19,TRBJ2-1,TGTGCCAGTAGACCCGGGCAGGGAGGATACAATGAGCAGTTCTTC,CASRPGQGGYNEQFF
TRBD1,NA,TRBV10-3,TRBJ1-1,TGTGCCAGCGAAATACAGGGGGGGACTGAAGCTTTCTTT,CASEIQGGTEAFF
TRBD2,NA,TRBV3-1/TRBV3-2,TRBJ2-5,TGTGCCAGCAGCGCGGGGGGTACGTACCAAGAGACCCAGTACTTC,CASSAGGTYQETQYF
NA,NA,TRBV9,TRBJ1-1,TGTGCCAGCCAGCGGGAACCGTTGGACACTGAAGCTTTCTTT,CASQREPLDTEAFF
NA,NA,TRBV28,TRBJ1-2,TGTGCCAGCAGTTTATCCCCAAATGACCCGGGTTTTTATGGCTACACCTTC,CASSLSPNDPGFYGYTF
TRBD1,NA,TRBV5-1,TRBJ2-3,TGCGCCAGCAGCCGGGACAGGGGCACAGATACGCAGTATTTT,CASSRDRGTDTQYF
TRBD2,NA,TRBV30,TRBJ2-7,TGTGCCTGGAATGCCGGGAGGAGCTCCTACGAGCAGTACTTC,CAWNAGRSSYEQYF
TRBD1,NA,TRBV5-1,TRBJ1-4,TGCGCCAGCACCTTACAGGGGGCGCGTGAAGAAAAACTGTTTTTT,CASTLQGAREEKLFF
TRBD2,once,TRBV5-6,TRBJ2-7,TGTGCCAGCAGCTTGGGACTAGCGGGTTCCTACGAGCAGTACTTC,CASSLGLAGSYEQYF
NA,NA,TRBV6-6,TRBJ1-1,TGTGCCAGCAGCCGGCGGGACGCTGAAGCTTTCTTT,CASSRRDAEAFF
NA,few,TRBV11-2,TRBJ1-2,TGTGCCAGCAGCTCCATTAGTCGCTATGGCTACACCTTC,CASSSISRYGYTF